This T cell receptor (beta chain) came from a study of blood T cell repertoires in COVID-19. About this clone: The same CDR3 is also encoded by other DNA sequences in this sample.

CDR3 length: 19 amino acids. Germline CDR1 and CDR2: MDHEN and SYDVKM. V lost 3 bases, J lost 4 bases, and 18 bases stayed unmatched. Here immunoSEQ multiplex PCR was the method, and the copy in TCRdb shows in-frame clones only, minus some. The sample holds fewer than 400,000 clones, approximately 87% seen once. This sequence joins TRBV28 and TRBJ2-4, with 7 bases aligning to TRBD1. The sequenced material came from PBMCs or T cells enriched from blood (not recorded which). This clonotype originated in a woman in her fifties or sixties who had recovered from COVID-19. CDR3 nucleotides: TGTGCCAGCAGTTTTTTGAGCCTAGGGGGCCGCCTGGGAAAAAACATTCAGTACTTC. The encoded protein is CASSFLSLGGRLGKNIQYF.